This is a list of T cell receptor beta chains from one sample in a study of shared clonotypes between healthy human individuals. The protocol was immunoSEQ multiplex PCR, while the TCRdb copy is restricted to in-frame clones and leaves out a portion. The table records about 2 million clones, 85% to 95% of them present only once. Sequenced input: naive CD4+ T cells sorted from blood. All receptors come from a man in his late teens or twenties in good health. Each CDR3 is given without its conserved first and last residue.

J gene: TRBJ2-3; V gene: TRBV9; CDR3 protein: ASSVATEDTQY
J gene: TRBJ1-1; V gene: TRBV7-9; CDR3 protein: ASSPGLNTEAF
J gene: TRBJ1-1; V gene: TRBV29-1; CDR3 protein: SVEGRVTEAF
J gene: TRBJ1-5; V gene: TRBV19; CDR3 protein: ASSETNSNQPQH
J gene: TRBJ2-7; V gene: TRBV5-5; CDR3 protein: ASSLAPYEQY
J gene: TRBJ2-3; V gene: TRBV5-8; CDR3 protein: ASSSGQGNKY
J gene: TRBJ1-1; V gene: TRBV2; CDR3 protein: ASSVWVNTEAF
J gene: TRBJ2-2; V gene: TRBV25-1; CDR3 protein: ASSESPRKEKNTGELF
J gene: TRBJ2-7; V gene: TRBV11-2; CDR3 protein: ASSSDRGGYEQY
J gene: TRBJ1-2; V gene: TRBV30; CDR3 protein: AWSFSVWGYT
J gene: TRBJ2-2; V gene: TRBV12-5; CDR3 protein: ASGLASGGELF
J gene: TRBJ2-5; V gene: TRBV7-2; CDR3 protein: ASSQRTQETQY
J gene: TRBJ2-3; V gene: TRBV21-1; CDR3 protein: ASSKKGTSGREDTQY
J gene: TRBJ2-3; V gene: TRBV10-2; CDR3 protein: ASSESGPSTDTQY
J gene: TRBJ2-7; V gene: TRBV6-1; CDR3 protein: ASSGQGTYEQY
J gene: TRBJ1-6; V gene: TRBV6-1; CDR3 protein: ASTYPGSYNSPLH
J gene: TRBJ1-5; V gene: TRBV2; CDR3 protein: ASSQSWGNQPQH
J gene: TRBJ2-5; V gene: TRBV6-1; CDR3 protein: ASSGVAGVETQY